The rows below give T cell receptor beta chains drawn from one sample of a study of blood T cell repertoires in COVID-19. The assay was immunoSEQ multiplex PCR, and TCRdb's table has in-frame clones only and misses some. The repertoire has about 90,000 clones, roughly 78% of them found once; the top ten carry approximately 10%. Sequences were obtained from peripheral blood. These receptors were taken from a woman in her seventies with acute or convalescent COVID-19. Each CDR3 is given with its conserved first and last residue. Fields, in order: V gene, J gene, D gene, clone size, CDR3 protein, CDR3 DNA. D genes are given only for firm matches. Size values are once, few and many counts, or a class for expanded clones, and some rows have none.

TRBV27	TRBJ2-7	.	.	CASSLRQSYEQYF	TGTGCCAGCAGTTTACGACAGTCCTACGAGCAGTACTTC
TRBV5-8	TRBJ2-1	TRBD2	.	CASSLGTSGNNEQFF	TGTGCCAGCAGCTTGGGGACTAGCGGAAACAATGAGCAGTTCTTC
TRBV19	TRBJ1-1	.	.	CASTGGFGGTTEAFF	TGTGCCAGTACCGGGGGGTTCGGGGGAACGACTGAAGCTTTCTTT
TRBV12-3/TRBV12-4	TRBJ1-1	TRBD1	.	CASKGTGVTEAFF	TGTGCCAGCAAGGGGACAGGGGTCACTGAAGCTTTCTTT
TRBV5-1	TRBJ2-7	.	medium-sized	CASSLFNGYEQYF	TGCGCCAGCAGCTTGTTTAACGGTTACGAGCAGTACTTC
TRBV7-9	TRBJ2-2	TRBD2	.	CASSSLTSGRASGELFF	TGTGCCAGCAGCTCGTTGACTAGCGGGAGGGCCTCCGGGGAGCTGTTTTTT
TRBV11-2	TRBJ2-7	TRBD2	.	CASSLGTSMSEQYF	TGTGCCAGCAGCCTGGGGACTAGTATGAGCGAGCAGTACTTC
TRBV9	TRBJ2-7	TRBD2	.	CASSVGLALSSYEQYF	TGTGCCAGCAGCGTAGGACTAGCGCTAAGCTCCTACGAGCAGTACTTC
TRBV15	TRBJ1-5	TRBD1	.	CATSRGQGAGQPQHF	TGTGCCACCAGCAGGGGACAGGGGGCGGGTCAGCCCCAGCATTTT
TRBV18	TRBJ1-1	TRBD1	.	CASSPRQGVAATEAFF	TGTGCCAGCTCACCGCGACAGGGGGTCGCGGCGACTGAAGCTTTCTTT
TRBV3-1/TRBV3-2	TRBJ1-6	.	few	CASSQDPITVPNSPLHF	TGTGCCAGCAGCCAAGACCCTATTACAGTCCCGAATTCACCCCTCCACTTT
TRBV7-9	TRBJ2-7	TRBD1	.	CASSPFNTEGQVYF	TGTGCCAGCAGCCCTTTCAATACGGAGGGACAGGTATATTTC
TRBV7-8	TRBJ2-1	TRBD2	.	CASSLALAGRNEQFF	TGTGCCAGCAGCTTAGCACTAGCGGGAAGGAATGAGCAGTTCTTC
TRBV19	TRBJ2-2	.	.	CASRQGSGELFF	TGTGCCAGTCGGCAGGGCTCCGGGGAGCTGTTTTTT
TRBV28	TRBJ2-1	.	.	CASYNFLAEQFF	TGTGCCAGTTATAACTTCCTAGCGGAGCAGTTCTTC
TRBV28	TRBJ1-6	TRBD1	few	CASSTNRGSYNSPLHF	TGTGCCAGCAGCACTAACAGGGGTTCCTATAATTCACCCCTCCACTTT
TRBV12-5	TRBJ2-1	.	.	CASGLSSSSYIVDEQFF	TGTGCTAGTGGTTTGTCGTCTAGCAGCTATATAGTCGATGAGCAGTTCTTC
TRBV24-1	TRBJ1-5	.	.	CATSDPNWGERSNQPQHF	TGTGCCACCAGTGATCCAAATTGGGGGGAGCGTAGCAATCAGCCCCAGCATTTT
TRBV5-4	TRBJ1-2	TRBD1	.	CASSLQGANGYTF	TGTGCCAGCAGCTTACAGGGGGCGAATGGCTACACCTTC
TRBV5-4	TRBJ1-4	.	few	CASRSRQDEKLFF	TGTGCCAGCAGATCACGACAGGATGAAAAACTGTTTTTT
TRBV19	TRBJ2-1	.	once	CASSFAVDRTVLSYNEQFF	TGTGCCAGTAGTTTCGCCGTCGACAGGACTGTCCTCTCCTACAATGAGCAGTTCTTC
TRBV6-5	TRBJ2-7	TRBD2	once	CASSPPGLASYEQYF	TGTGCCAGCAGTCCTCCGGGACTAGCGTCCTACGAGCAGTACTTC
TRBV7-2	TRBJ2-3	TRBD2	.	CASSLPGLADTQYF	TGTGCCAGCAGCTTACCGGGACTAGCAGATACGCAGTATTTT
TRBV7-9	TRBJ2-1	.	.	CASSLATGDYNEQFF	TGTGCCAGCAGCTTAGCCACCGGGGACTACAATGAGCAGTTCTTC
TRBV11-2	TRBJ1-4	TRBD1	once	CASSLGTGDEKLFF	TGTGCCAGCAGCTTAGGGACAGGGGATGAAAAACTGTTTTTT
TRBV5-5	TRBJ1-2	.	few	CASSSLVYGYTF	TGTGCCAGCAGCTCCCTCGTCTATGGCTACACCTTC
TRBV27	TRBJ1-5	.	once	CASSSHHSNQPQHF	TGTGCCAGCAGTTCCCATCATAGCAATCAGCCCCAGCATTTT
TRBV5-1	TRBJ2-7	TRBD2	.	CASSSGLAGTYEQYF	TGCGCCAGCAGCTCCGGACTAGCGGGGACCTACGAGCAGTACTTC
TRBV6-1	TRBJ1-2	TRBD1	few	CASSEMGQGADGYTF	TGTGCCAGCAGTGAAATGGGACAGGGGGCGGATGGCTACACCTTC
TRBV19	TRBJ2-7	TRBD1	.	CASSQTGYEQYF	TGTGCCAGTAGTCAGACAGGGTACGAGCAGTACTTC
TRBV6-5	TRBJ1-6	.	.	CASRDSRLTPLHF	TGTGCCAGCAGGGACAGCCGGTTGACACCCCTCCACTTT
TRBV5-1	TRBJ1-1	.	.	CASSLGGRVNTETFF	TGCGCCAGCAGCTTGGGAGGGAGGGTGAACACTGAAACTTTCTTT
TRBV24-1	TRBJ1-5	TRBD1	few	CATSDRNNQPQHF	TGTGCCACCTCGGACAGGAACAATCAGCCCCAGCATTTT
TRBV7-3	TRBJ2-1	TRBD2	.	CASSLRLAGKDEQFF	TGTGCCAGCAGCTTAAGACTAGCGGGGAAGGATGAGCAGTTCTTC
TRBV3-1/TRBV3-2	TRBJ2-7	TRBD2	few	CASSRLAGGPDEQYF	TGTGCCAGCTCCCGACTAGCGGGGGGGCCAGACGAGCAGTACTTC
TRBV9	TRBJ1-1	.	.	CASSVGPTGTNTEAFF	TGTGCCAGCAGCGTAGGCCCCACAGGGACCAACACTGAAGCTTTCTTT
TRBV5-1	TRBJ2-4	.	.	CASSLVISPDIQYF	TGCGCCAGCAGCTTGGTTATATCCCCAGACATTCAGTACTTC
TRBV5-4	TRBJ1-2	TRBD1	.	CASSLGTGVDGYTF	TGTGCCAGCAGCTTGGGGACAGGGGTGGATGGCTACACCTTC
TRBV3-1/TRBV3-2	TRBJ1-1	.	.	CASSQGGLNTEAFF	TGTGCCAGCAGCCAAGGGGGGCTGAACACTGAAGCTTTCTTT
TRBV19	TRBJ2-1	TRBD2	.	CASSIGLAGGEQFF	TGTGCCAGTAGTATCGGACTAGCGGGAGGGGAGCAGTTCTTC
TRBV24-1	TRBJ1-1	.	.	CATQGTNTEAFF	TGTGCCACCCAGGGGACGAACACTGAAGCTTTCTTT
TRBV19	TRBJ2-7	TRBD1	.	CASSPGGTGLQYF	TGTGCCAGTAGTCCCGGAGGGACAGGGTTGCAGTACTTC
TRBV7-9	TRBJ2-1	TRBD1	.	CASSLAGTANEQFF	TGTGCCAGCAGCTTAGCCGGGACAGCGAATGAGCAGTTCTTC
TRBV6-5	TRBJ2-3	.	.	CASSYSTPLVMAQYF	TGTGCCAGCAGTTACTCGACCCCCCTAGTCATGGCGCAGTATTTT
TRBV5-1	TRBJ1-1	TRBD1	.	CASSAPGQGYTEAFF	TGCGCCAGCAGCGCGCCGGGACAGGGATACACTGAAGCTTTCTTT
TRBV5-6	TRBJ2-1	.	few	CASSLRGGGEQFF	TGTGCCAGCAGCTTAAGGGGGGGCGGTGAGCAGTTCTTC
TRBV7-3	TRBJ2-3	TRBD2	.	CASSSRAGGPPDTQYF	TGTGCCAGCAGCTCCCGAGCGGGGGGGCCCCCAGATACGCAGTATTTT
TRBV2	TRBJ2-5	.	.	CASSGGGLQETQYF	TGTGCCAGCAGCGGCGGCGGGCTCCAAGAGACCCAGTACTTC
TRBV30	TRBJ2-5	.	.	CAWSVRGALYVYF	TGTGCCTGGAGTGTACGGGGAGCCCTTTACGTGTACTTC
TRBV20-1	TRBJ1-1	.	.	CSARVAEAFF	TGCAGTGCTAGAGTCGCTGAAGCTTTCTTT
TRBV6-5	TRBJ2-7	TRBD1	.	CASKRQGATYEQYF	TGTGCCAGCAAACGGCAGGGGGCCACCTACGAGCAGTACTTC
TRBV7-9	TRBJ1-2	TRBD1	.	CASSLGDRGLDIYGYTF	TGTGCCAGCAGCTTAGGGGACAGGGGGTTAGATATCTATGGCTACACCTTC
TRBV6-5	TRBJ1-6	.	.	CASSNPGNNSPLHF	TGTGCCAGCAGCAACCCGGGAAATAATTCACCCCTCCACTTT
TRBV6-6	TRBJ2-7	TRBD2	.	CASSSGRAYEQYF	TGTGCCAGCAGTAGCGGGAGGGCCTACGAGCAGTACTTC